Presented here are 3 T cell receptor beta chains from one specimen sequenced in a study of cytomegalovirus exposure and HLA in healthy donors. TCRdb keeps only in-frame clones here, not all; method: immunoSEQ multiplex PCR. The sample consists of 260,000 or so clones, around nine tenths of them appearing once. The sequenced sample was PBMCs. These receptors all stem from a woman aged 18-29 years in good health and CMV-seronegative.

The rearrangement links TRBV5-1 to TRBJ2-3; 14 bases fit TRBD2. The CDR3 spans 20 residues. J lost 1 base, V lost 4 bases, and 14 bases had no gene match. The germline gives CDR1 SGHRS, CDR2 YFSETQ. The CDR3 nucleotides are TGCGCCAGCAGCAGGTCTCCGGGACTAGCGGGAGACGAAGGCACAGATACGCAGTATTTT. Amino acids: CASSRSPGLAGDEGTDTQYF.

The V call is TRBV4-2, the J call TRBJ1-5; D is possibly TRBD1 (5 bases). The CDR3 covers 15 residues. CDR1 is LGHNA and CDR2 is YNFKEQ in the germline V gene. The ends were cut back, 1 base at V and 1 base at J, with 8 bases in the middle. The CDR3 spells CASSQAQESNQPQHF. The CDR3 DNA reads as TGTGCCAGCAGCCAAGCACAGGAGAGCAATCAGCCCCAGCATTTT.

The rearrangement links TRBV7-9 to TRBJ2-1; a weak D match, TRBD2 (5 bases). From germline, CDR1 is SEHNR and CDR2 FQNEAQ (reference sequence). With 5 bases removed from V and 7 bases from J, the gap between germline ends came to 18 bases. CDR3 length: 15 amino acids. The CDR3 loop reads CASSDEGEGVNEQFF. CDR3 DNA sequence: TGTGCCAGCAGCGATGAGGGAGAGGGTGTTAATGAGCAGTTCTTC.